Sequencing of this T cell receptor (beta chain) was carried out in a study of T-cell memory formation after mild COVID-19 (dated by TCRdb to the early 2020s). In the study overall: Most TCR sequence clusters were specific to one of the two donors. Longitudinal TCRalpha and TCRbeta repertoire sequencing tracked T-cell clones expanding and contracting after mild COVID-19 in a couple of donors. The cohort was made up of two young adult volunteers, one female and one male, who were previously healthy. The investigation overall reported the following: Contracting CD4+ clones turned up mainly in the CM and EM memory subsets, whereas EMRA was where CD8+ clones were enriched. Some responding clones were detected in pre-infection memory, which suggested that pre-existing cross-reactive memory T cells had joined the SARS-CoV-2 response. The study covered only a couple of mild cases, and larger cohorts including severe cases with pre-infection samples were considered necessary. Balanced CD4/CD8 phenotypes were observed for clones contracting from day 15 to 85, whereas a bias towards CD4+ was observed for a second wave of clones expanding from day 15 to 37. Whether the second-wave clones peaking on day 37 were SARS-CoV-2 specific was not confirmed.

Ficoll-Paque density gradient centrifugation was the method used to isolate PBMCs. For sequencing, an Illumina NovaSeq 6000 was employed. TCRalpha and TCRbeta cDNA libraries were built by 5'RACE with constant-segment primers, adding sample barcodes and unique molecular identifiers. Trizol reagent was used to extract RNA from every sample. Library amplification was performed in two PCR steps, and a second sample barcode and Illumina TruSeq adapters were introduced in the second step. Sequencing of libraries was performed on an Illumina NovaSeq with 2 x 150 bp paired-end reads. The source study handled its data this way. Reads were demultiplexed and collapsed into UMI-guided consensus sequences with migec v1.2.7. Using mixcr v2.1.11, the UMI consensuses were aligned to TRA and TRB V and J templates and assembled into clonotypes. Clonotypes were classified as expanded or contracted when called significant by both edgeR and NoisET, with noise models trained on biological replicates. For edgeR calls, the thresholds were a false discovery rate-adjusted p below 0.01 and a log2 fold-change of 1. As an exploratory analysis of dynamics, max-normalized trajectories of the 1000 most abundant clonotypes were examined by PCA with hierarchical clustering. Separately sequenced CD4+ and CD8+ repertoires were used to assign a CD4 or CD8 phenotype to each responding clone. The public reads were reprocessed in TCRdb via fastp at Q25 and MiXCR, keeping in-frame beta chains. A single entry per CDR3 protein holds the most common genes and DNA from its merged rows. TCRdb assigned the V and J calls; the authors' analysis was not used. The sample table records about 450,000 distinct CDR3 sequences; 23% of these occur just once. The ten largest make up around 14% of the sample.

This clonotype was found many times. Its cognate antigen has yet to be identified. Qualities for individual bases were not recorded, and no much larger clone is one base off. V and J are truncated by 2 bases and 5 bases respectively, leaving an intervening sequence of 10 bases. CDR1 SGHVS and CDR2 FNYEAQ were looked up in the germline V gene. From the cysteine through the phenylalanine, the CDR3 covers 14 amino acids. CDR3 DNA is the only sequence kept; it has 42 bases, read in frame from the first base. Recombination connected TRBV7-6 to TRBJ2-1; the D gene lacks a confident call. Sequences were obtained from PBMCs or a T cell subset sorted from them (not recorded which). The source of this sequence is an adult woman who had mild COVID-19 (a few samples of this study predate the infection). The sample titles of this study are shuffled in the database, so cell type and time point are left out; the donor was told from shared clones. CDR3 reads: CASSLTRRDNEQFF. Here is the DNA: TGTGCCAGCAGCTTAACTCGTAGAGACAATGAGCAGTTCTTC. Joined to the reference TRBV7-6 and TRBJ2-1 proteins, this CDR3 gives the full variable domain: GAGVSQSPRYKVTKRGQDVALRCDPISGHVSLYWYRQALGQGPEFLTYFNYEAQQDKSGLPNDRFSAERPEGSISTLTIQRTEQRDSAMYRCASSLTRRDNEQFFGPGTRLTVL.